This T cell receptor (beta chain) is drawn from a study of cytomegalovirus exposure and HLA in healthy donors. Study-wide results and limits: Confirmation in vitro established that a few CMV-associated chains were specific for CMV antigens. According to a later analysis, most TCR beta chains associated with CMV appeared HLA-restricted. Equally common other TCR beta chains were less clonally expanded than HLA-associated ones, a later analysis found.

The PCR ran on 60 Vbeta and 13 Jbeta primers. TCRdb's copy holds only in-frame clones and misses some; the assay was immunoSEQ multiplex PCR. The table includes some 120,000 clones, roughly 74% detected once. A remark on this clone: Its antigen is undetermined.

Trimming cost V 4 bases and J 5 bases, with 9 bases left between them. The CDR3 totals 12 residues. Germline assignment: CDR1 ENHRY and CDR2 SYGVKD. This clonotype was obtained from a woman aged 50 to 60 in good health and CMV-seropositive. The sequencing sample was made of PBMCs. The gene calls are TRBV10-3 and TRBJ2-7; a weak D match, TRBD1 (5 bases). The CDR3 nucleotides are TGTGCCATCAGTGCAGGGTTCCACGAGCAGTACTTC. As protein: CAISAGFHEQYF.